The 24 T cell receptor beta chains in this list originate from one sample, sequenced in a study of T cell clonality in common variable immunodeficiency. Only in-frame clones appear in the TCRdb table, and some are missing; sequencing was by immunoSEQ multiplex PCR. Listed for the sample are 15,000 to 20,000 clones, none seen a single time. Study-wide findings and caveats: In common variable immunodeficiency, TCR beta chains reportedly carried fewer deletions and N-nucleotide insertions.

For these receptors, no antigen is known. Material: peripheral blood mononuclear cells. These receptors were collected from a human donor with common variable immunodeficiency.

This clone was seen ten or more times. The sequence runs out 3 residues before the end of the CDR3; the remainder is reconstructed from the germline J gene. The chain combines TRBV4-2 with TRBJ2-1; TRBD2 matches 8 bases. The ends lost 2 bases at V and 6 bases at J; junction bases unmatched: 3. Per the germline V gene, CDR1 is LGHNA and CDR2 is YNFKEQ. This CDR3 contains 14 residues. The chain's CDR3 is CASSQTGTSNEQFF. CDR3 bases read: TGTGCCAGCAGCCAAACCGGGACTAGCAATGAG.

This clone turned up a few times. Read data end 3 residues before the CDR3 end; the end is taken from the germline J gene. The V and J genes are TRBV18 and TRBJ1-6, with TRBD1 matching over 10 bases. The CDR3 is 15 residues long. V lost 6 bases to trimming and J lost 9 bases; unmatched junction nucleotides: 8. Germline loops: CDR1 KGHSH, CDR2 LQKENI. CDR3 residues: CASSPGQGLGSPLHF. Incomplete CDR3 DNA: TGTGCCAGCTCCCCGGGACAGGGGTTGGGTTCACCC.

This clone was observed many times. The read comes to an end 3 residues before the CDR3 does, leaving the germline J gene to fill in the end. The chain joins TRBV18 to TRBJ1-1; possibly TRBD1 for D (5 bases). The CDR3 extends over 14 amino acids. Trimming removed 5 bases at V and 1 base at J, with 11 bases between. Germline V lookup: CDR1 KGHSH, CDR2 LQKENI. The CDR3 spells CASSGAGRNTEAFF. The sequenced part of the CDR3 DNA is TGTGCCAGCTCAGGCGCAGGGAGGAACACTGAA. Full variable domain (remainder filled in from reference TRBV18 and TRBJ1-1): NAGVMQNPRHLVRRRGQEARLRCSPMKGHSHVYWYRQLPEEGLKFMVYLQKENIIDESGMPKERFSAEFPKEGPSILRIQQVVRGDSAAYFCASSGAGRNTEAFFGQGTRLTVV.

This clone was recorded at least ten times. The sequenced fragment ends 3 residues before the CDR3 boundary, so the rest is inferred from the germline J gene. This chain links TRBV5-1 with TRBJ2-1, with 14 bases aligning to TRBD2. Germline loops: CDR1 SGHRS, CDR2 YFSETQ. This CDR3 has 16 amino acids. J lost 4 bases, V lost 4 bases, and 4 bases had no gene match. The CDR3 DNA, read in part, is TGCGCCAGCAGCGGGGGACTAGCGGGAGATTACAATGAG. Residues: CASSGGLAGDYNE. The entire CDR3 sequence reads CASSGGLAGDYNEQFF.

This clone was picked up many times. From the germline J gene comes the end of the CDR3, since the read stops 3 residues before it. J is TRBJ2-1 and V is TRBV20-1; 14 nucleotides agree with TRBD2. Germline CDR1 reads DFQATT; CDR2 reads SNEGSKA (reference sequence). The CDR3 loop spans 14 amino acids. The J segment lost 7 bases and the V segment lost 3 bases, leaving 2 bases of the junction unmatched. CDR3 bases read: TGCAGTGCTAGTGGGACTAGCGGGAGTAATGAG. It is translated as CSASGTSGSNE. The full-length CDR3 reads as CSASGTSGSNEQFF.

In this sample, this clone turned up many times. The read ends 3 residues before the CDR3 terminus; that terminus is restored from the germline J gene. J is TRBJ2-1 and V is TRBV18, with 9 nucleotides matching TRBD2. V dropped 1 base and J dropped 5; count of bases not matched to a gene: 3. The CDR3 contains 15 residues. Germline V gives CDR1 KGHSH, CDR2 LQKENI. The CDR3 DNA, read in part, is TGTGCCAGCTCACCACTAGCGGGAGAACACAATGAG. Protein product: CASSPLAGEHNE. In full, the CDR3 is CASSPLAGEHNEQFF.

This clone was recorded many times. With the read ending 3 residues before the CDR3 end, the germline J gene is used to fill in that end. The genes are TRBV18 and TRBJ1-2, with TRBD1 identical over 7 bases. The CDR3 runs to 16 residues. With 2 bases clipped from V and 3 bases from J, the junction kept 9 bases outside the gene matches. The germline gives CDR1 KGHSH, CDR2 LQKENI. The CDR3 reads CASSPIGTAEHYGYTF. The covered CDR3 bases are TGTGCCAGCTCACCAATTGGGACAGCCGAGCACTATGGC.

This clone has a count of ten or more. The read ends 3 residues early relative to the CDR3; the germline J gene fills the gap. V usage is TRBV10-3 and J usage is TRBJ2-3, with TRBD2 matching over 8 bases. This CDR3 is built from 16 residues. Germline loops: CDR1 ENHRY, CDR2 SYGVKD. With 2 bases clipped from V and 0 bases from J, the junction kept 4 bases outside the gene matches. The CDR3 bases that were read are TGTGCCATCAGTGAGAGGTCTAGCGGGAGCACAGATACG. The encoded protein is CAISERSSGSTDT. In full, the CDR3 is CAISERSSGSTDTQYF.

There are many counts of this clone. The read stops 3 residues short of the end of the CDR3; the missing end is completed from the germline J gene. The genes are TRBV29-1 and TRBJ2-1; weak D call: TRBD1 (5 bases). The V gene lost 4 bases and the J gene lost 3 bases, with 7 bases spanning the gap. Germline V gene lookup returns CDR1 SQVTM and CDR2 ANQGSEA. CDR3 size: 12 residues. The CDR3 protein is CSVGQNYNEQFF. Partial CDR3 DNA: TGCAGCGTTGGACAGAACTACAATGAG.

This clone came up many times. CDR3 DNA (partial): TGTGCCAGCAGCTCCTTTAGCGGGGGGGGGAATACG. This codes for CASSSFSGGGNT. The whole CDR3 reads CASSSFSGGGNTQYF. The V gene is TRBV7-2, the J gene TRBJ2-3; 11 nucleotides agree with TRBD2. The read stops 3 residues short of the end of the CDR3; the missing end is completed from the germline J gene. The germline V gene encodes CDR1 SGHTA and CDR2 FQGNSA. The junction had 7 bases not matched to a gene; V was cut back by 4 bases and J by 7 bases. The CDR3 contains 15 residues.

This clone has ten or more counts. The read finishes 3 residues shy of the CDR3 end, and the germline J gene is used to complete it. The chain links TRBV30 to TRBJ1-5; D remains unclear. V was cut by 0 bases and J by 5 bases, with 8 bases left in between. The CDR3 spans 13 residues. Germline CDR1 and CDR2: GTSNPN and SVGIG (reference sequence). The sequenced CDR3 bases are TGTGCCTGGAGTGTGAGTCAGTATCAGCCC. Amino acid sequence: CAWSVSQYQP. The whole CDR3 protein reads CAWSVSQYQPQHF.

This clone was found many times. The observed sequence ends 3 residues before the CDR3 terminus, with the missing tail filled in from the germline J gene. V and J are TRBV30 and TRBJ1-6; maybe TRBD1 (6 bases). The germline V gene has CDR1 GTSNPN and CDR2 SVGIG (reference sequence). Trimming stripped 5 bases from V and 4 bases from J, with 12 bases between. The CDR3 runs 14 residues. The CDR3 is CAWVRDTYNSPLHF. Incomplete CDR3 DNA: TGTGCCTGGGTCCGGGACACTTATAATTCACCC.

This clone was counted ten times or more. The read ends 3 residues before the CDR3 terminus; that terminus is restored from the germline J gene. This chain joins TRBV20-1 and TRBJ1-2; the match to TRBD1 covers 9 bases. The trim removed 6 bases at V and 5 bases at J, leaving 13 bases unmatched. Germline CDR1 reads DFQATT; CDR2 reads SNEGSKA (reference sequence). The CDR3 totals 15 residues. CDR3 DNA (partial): TGCAGTGCATGGGGGGAGACAGGGGGGAATTATGGC. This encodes CSAWGETGGNYG. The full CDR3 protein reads CSAWGETGGNYGYTF.

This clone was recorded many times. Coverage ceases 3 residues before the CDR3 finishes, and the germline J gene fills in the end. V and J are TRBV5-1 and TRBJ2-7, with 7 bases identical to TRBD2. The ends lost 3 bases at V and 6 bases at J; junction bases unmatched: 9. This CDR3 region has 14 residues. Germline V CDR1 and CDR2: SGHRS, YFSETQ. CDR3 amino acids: CASSYGGSSPEQYF. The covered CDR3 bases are TGCGCCAGCAGCTACGGCGGGAGCTCCCCCGAG.

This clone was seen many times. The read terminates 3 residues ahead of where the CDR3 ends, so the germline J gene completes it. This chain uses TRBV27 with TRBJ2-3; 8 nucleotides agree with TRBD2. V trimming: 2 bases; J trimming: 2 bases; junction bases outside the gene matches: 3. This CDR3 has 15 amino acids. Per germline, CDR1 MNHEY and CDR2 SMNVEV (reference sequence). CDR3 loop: CASSLAGGLTDTQYF. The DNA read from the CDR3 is TGTGCCAGCAGTTTAGCGGGAGGCCTCACAGATACG.

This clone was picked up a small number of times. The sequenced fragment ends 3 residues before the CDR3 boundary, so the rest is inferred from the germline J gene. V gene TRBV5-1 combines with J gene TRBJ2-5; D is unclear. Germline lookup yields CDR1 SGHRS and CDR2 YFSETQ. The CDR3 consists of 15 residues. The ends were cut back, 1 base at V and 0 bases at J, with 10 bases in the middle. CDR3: CASSLRGLDQETQYF. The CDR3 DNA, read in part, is TGCGCCAGCAGCTTGAGAGGCCTAGACCAAGAGACC.

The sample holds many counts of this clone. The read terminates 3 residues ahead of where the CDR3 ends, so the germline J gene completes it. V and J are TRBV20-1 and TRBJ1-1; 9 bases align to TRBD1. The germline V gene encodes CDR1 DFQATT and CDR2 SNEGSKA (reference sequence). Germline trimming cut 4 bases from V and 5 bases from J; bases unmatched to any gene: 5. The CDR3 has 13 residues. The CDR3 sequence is CSAKGQGRTEAFF. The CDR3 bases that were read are TGCAGTGCTAAAGGACAGGGGAGGACTGAA.

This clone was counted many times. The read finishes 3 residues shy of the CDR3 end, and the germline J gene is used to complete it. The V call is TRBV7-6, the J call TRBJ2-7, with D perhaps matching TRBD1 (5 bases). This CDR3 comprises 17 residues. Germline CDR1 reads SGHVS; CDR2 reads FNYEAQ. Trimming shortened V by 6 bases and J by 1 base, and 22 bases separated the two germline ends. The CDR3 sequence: CASSDTLTRTGSYEQYF. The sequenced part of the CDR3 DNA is TGTGCCAGCAGTGATACCCTCACTCGTACAGGATCCTACGAG.

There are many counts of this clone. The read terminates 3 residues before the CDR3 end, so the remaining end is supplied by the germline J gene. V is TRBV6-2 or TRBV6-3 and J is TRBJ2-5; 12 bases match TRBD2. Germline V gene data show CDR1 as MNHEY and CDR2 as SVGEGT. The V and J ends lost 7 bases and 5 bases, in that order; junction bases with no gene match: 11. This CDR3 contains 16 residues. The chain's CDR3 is CASKRLTSGRGETQYF. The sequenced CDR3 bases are TGTGCCAGCAAACGACTGACTAGCGGGAGAGGGGAGACC.

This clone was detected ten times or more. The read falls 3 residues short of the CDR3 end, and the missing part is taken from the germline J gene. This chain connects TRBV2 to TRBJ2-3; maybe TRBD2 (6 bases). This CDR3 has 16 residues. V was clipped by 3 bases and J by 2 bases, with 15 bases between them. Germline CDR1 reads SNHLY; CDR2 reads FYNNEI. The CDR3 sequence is CASSEKLAYLTDTQYF. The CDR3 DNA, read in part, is TGTGCCAGCAGTGAGAAACTAGCCTACCTCACAGATACG.

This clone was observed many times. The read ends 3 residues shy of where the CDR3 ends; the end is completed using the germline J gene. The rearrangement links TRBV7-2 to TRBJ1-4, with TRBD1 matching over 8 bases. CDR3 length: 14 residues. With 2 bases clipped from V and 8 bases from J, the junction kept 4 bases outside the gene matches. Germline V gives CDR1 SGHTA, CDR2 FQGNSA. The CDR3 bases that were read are TGTGCCAGCAGCTTAAGACAGGGGTTAGAAAAA. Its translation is CASSLRQGLEK. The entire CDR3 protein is CASSLRQGLEKLFF. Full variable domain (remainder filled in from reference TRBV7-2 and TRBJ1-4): GAGVSQSPSNKVTEKGKDVELRCDPISGHTALYWYRQSLGQGLEFLIYFQGNSAPDKSGLPSDRFSAERTGGSVSTLTIQRTQQEDSAVYLCASSLRQGLEKLFFGSGTQLSVL.

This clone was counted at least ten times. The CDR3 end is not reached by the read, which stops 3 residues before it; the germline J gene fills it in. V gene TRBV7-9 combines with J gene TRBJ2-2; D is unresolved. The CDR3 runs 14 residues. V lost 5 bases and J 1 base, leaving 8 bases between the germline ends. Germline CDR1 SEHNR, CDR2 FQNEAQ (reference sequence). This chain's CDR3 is CASSPFRNTGELFF. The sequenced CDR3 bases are TGTGCCAGCAGCCCGTTCAGGAACACCGGGGAG.

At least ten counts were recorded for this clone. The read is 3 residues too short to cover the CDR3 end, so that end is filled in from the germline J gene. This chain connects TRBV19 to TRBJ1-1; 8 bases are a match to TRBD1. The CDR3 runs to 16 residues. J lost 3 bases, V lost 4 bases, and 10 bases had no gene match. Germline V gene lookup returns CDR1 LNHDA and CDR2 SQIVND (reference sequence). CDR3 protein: CASSRAGGLSHTEAFF. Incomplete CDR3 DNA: TGTGCCAGTAGTAGGGCAGGGGGCCTGTCGCACACTGAA. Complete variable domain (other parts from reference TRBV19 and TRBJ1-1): DGGITQSPKYLFRKEGQNVTLSCEQNLNHDAMYWYRQDPGQGLRLIYYSQIVNDFQKGDIAEGYSVSREKKESFPLTVTSAQKNPTAFYLCASSRAGGLSHTEAFFGQGTRLTVV.

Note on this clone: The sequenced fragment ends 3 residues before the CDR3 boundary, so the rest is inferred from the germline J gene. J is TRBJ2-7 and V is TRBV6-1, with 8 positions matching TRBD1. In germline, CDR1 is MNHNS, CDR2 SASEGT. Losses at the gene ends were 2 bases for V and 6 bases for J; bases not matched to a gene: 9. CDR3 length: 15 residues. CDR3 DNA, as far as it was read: TGTGCCAGCAGTGAATCCGGGACAGGTGGGGCCGAG. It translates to CASSESGTGGAE. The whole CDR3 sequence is CASSESGTGGAEQYF.